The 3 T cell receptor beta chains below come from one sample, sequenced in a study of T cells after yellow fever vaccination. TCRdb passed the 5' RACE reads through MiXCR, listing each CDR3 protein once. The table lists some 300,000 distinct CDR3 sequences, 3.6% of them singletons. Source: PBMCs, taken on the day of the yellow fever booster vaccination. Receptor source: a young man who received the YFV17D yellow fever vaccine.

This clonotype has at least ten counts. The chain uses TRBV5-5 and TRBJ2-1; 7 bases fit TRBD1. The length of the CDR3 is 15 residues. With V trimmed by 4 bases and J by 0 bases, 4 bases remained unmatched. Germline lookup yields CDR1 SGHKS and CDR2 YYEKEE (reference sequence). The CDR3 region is CASSADRSSYNEQFF. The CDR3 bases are TGTGCCAGCAGCGCGGACAGGAGCTCCTACAATGAGCAGTTCTTC.

The DNA for the CDR3 is TGCAGTGCTAGAGATCTAGTAGCGGGTTCAGATACGCAGTATTTT. Its translation is CSARDLVAGSDTQYF. The chain is built from TRBV20-1 and TRBJ2-3; 7 bases line up with TRBD2. The V segment lost 0 bases and the J segment 4 bases; nucleotides outside the gene matches: 7. The CDR3 contains 15 residues. Per germline, CDR1 DFQATT and CDR2 SNEGSKA (reference sequence).

The CDR3 DNA sequence: TGTGCCAGCAGTTACACCAACGGGGGGCACCCTGAAGCTTTCTTT. This translates into CASSYTNGGHPEAFF. The chain employs TRBV6-5 and TRBJ1-1; weak D call: TRBD1 (6 bases). Germline CDR1 MNHEY, CDR2 SVGAGI. Deletions cut 2 bases from V and 6 bases from J, with 16 bases between. This CDR3 has 15 amino acids.